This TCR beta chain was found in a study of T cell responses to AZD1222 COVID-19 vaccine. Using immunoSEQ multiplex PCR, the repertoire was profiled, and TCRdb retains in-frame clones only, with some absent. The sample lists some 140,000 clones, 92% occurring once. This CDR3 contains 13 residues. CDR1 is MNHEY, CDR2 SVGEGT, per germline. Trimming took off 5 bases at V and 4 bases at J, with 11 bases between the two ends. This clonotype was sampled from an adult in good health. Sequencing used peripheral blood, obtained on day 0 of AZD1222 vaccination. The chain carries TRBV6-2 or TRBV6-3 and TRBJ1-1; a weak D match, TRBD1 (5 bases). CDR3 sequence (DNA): TGTGCCAGCAGTCGAATCCAGGGCACTGAAGCTTTCTTT. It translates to CASSRIQGTEAFF.